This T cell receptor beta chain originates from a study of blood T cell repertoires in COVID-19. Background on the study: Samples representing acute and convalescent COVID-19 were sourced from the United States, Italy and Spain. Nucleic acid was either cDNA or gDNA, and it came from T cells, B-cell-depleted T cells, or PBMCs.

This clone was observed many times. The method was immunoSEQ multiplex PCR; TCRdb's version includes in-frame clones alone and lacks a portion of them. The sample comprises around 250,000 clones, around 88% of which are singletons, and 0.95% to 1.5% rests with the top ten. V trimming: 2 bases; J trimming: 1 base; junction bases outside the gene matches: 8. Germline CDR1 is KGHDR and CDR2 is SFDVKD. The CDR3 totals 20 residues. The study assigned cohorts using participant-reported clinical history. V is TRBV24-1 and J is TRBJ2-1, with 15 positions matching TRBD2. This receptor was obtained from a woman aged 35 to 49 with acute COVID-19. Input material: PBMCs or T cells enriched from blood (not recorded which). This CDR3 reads CATSDSPGTSGRRSYNEQFF. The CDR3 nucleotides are TGTGCCACCAGTGATTCTCCCGGGACTAGCGGGAGGAGGTCCTACAATGAGCAGTTCTTC.